These 19 T cell receptor beta chains came from one sample sequenced in a study of T cells in Graves' hyperthyroidism and ophthalmopathy. Researchers amplified the TCR beta CDR3 regions from RNA transcripts. An initial round of RT-PCR targeting the TCR CDR3 relied on the HTBI primer set. MiXCR, applied by TCRdb to the multiplex PCR reads, yields one record per CDR3 protein. The data show 450,000 to 500,000 distinct CDR3 sequences, roughly 23% seen once. Material for sequencing was blood. The receptor source for this set is a woman in her sixties or seventies with Graves' ophthalmopathy.

A few counts support this clonotype. V and J are TRBV27 and TRBJ1-5; D possibly corresponds to TRBD1 (6 bases). The V end lost 5 bases, the J end lost 4 bases, and 21 bases lay between the germline ends. This CDR3 region has 17 residues. Germline CDR1 and CDR2: MNHEY and SMNVEV (reference sequence). The CDR3 sequence is CASSRYASGHKNQPQHF. Written as DNA, the CDR3 is TGTGCCAGCAGTAGGTATGCATCGGGACACAAAAATCAGCCCCAGCATTTT.

This clonotype was found a few times. The gene calls are TRBV6-2 or TRBV6-3 and TRBJ2-5; D is ambiguous. The CDR3 totals 15 residues. V was cut by 0 bases and J by 5 bases, with 13 bases left in between. The germline gives CDR1 MNHEY, CDR2 SVGEGT. This CDR3 is CASSYSHKGRETQYF. The CDR3 coding sequence is TGTGCCAGCAGTTACTCGCATAAGGGAAGGGAGACCCAGTACTTC.

DNA of the CDR3: TGTGCCAGCAGCCACGGACTAGCGGTCAATGAGCAGTTCTTC. It yields the protein CASSHGLAVNEQFF. The chain joins TRBV7-9 to TRBJ2-1; TRBD2 matches 10 bases. CDR1 and CDR2 from the germline V gene are SEHNR and FQNEAQ (reference sequence). J was trimmed by 6 bases and V by 5 bases; bases with no gene match: 4. The CDR3 is 14 amino acids.

The chain recombines TRBV7-2 with TRBJ1-2; D may be TRBD1 (5 bases). V gave up 7 bases and J gave up 2 bases, with 14 bases separating them. Per germline, CDR1 SGHTA and CDR2 FQGNSA. The CDR3 spans 14 residues. The CDR3 DNA is TGTGCCAGCACTTTTGGCGGGGCGAACTATGGCTACACCTTC. Translation gives CASTFGGANYGYTF.

This clonotype was seen repeatedly, ten times or more. The chain has TRBV7-2 and TRBJ2-1, with D uncertain. Germline V CDR1 and CDR2: SGHTA, FQGNSA. The CDR3 is 16 amino acids. V lost 2 bases and J lost 4, with 15 bases in between. CDR3 region: CASSLRRTTPYNEQFF. DNA for the CDR3: TGTGCCAGCAGCTTAAGGCGGACCACCCCATACAATGAGCAGTTCTTC. The whole variable domain, filled in from reference TRBV7-2 and TRBJ2-1, reads GAGVSQSPSNKVTEKGKDVELRCDPISGHTALYWYRQSLGQGLEFLIYFQGNSAPDKSGLPSDRFSAERTGGSVSTLTIQRTQQEDSAVYLCASSLRRTTPYNEQFFGPGTRLTVL.

The chain is built from TRBV2 and TRBJ1-6, with 9 bases fitting TRBD1. Trimming took 6 bases from V and 12 from J; bases not matched to a gene: 9. The CDR3 spans 14 residues. Germline assignment: CDR1 SNHLY and CDR2 FYNNEI. CDR3 nucleotide sequence: TGTGCCAGCAGCGCGGGACAGGGAAGGGGACCCCTCCACTTT. This gives the protein CASSAGQGRGPLHF.

This clonotype was observed a handful of times. The CDR3 DNA reads TGTGCCAGCTCACCACCCAGGGGGCAAGAGACCCAGTACTTC. It encodes CASSPPRGQETQYF. V usage is TRBV18 and J usage is TRBJ2-5, with 7 positions matching TRBD1. The junction had 0 bases not matched to a gene; V was cut back by 0 bases and J by 2 bases. Germline CDR1 KGHSH, CDR2 LQKENI. The CDR3 totals 14 residues.

This clonotype has just a few counts. The rearrangement joins TRBV7-6 to TRBJ2-1, with 7 bases that match TRBD1. Germline CDR1 reads SGHVS; CDR2 reads FNYEAQ. The junction had 5 bases not matched to a gene; V was cut back by 4 bases and J by 2 bases. This CDR3 spans 15 amino acids. The CDR3 protein is CASSSRQGPYNEQFF. The CDR3 coding sequence is TGTGCCAGCAGCTCGAGACAGGGACCCTACAATGAGCAGTTCTTC. Complete variable domain (other parts from reference TRBV7-6 and TRBJ2-1): GAGVSQSPRYKVTKRGQDVALRCDPISGHVSLYWYRQALGQGPEFLTYFNYEAQQDKSGLPNDRFSAERPEGSISTLTIQRTEQRDSAMYRCASSSRQGPYNEQFFGPGTRLTVL.

Only a few counts were recorded for this clonotype. V is TRBV12-3 or TRBV12-4 and J is TRBJ2-1, with TRBD2 matching 8 bases. Trimming took 3 bases from V and 6 from J; bases not matched to a gene: 7. The CDR3 has 15 residues. The CDR3 region is CASSLGAGGVNEQFF. CDR3 DNA: TGTGCCAGCAGTTTGGGGGCGGGAGGCGTCAATGAGCAGTTCTTC.

The chain has TRBV6-5 and TRBJ2-1; D call uncertain. Germline V CDR1 and CDR2: MNHEY, SVGAGI. The CDR3 has 13 amino acids. The V end was cut by 0 bases, the J end by 8 bases, with 8 bases between. CDR3 loop: CASSYSGVYEQFF. DNA for the CDR3: TGTGCCAGCAGTTACTCGGGTGTTTATGAGCAGTTCTTC.

In this sample, this clonotype turned up a few times. This chain uses TRBV20-1 with TRBJ2-1, with 9 bases fitting TRBD2. Per the germline V gene, CDR1 is DFQATT and CDR2 is SNEGSKA (reference sequence). With 6 bases clipped from V and 3 bases from J, the junction kept 12 bases outside the gene matches. This CDR3 spans 16 amino acids. CDR3 in DNA: TGCAGTGCCATCTCCAGGGGCGGGAGGGACTACAATGAGCAGTTCTTC. Its translation: CSAISRGGRDYNEQFF.

The sample holds many counts of this clonotype. This chain uses TRBV6-1 with TRBJ1-1; tentative D call: TRBD1 (5 bases). CDR1 is MNHNS and CDR2 is SASEGT in the germline V gene. The CDR3 extends over 13 amino acids. Trimming stripped 8 bases from V and 0 bases from J, with 10 bases between. In DNA, the CDR3 is TGTGCCAGCGAGAAGGGGATGAACACTGAAGCTTTCTTT. Protein product: CASEKGMNTEAFF.

This clonotype has a handful of counts. V usage is TRBV6-1 and J usage is TRBJ1-2, with 8 nucleotides matching TRBD1. This CDR3 spans 12 amino acids. From germline, CDR1 is MNHNS and CDR2 SASEGT. This CDR3 reads CAIRQGKLGYTF. Written as DNA, the CDR3 is TGTGCTATTCGACAGGGGAAACTTGGCTACACCTTC.

The chain carries TRBV24-1 and TRBJ2-7, with 13 bases matching TRBD2. V lost 3 bases, J lost 5 bases, and 18 bases stayed unmatched. CDR3 length: 20 residues. Germline CDR1 KGHDR, CDR2 SFDVKD. CDR3 in amino acids: CATSDPLGQALGTSGDEQYF. CDR3 bases: TGTGCCACCAGTGATCCCCTGGGGCAGGCCTTGGGGACTAGCGGGGACGAGCAGTACTTC.

The genes are TRBV24-1 and TRBJ2-2; 7 bases map to TRBD2. Germline V lookup: CDR1 KGHDR, CDR2 SFDVKD. V shed 3 bases, J shed 4 bases, and the junction held 4 bases outside the gene matches. The CDR3 is 15 amino acids. CDR3 loop: CATSDAREITGELFF. The DNA for the CDR3 is TGTGCCACCAGTGATGCGCGGGAGATCACCGGGGAGCTGTTTTTT.

This clonotype turned up a few times. This chain joins TRBV24-1 and TRBJ2-1; D is possibly TRBD2 (5 bases). V gave up 2 bases and J gave up 5 bases, with 9 bases separating them. Germline V gives CDR1 KGHDR, CDR2 SFDVKD. The CDR3 runs 14 residues. In DNA form, the CDR3 reads TGTGCCACCAGTGATTCCGGGCGGGACAATGAGCAGTTCTTC. Its translation is CATSDSGRDNEQFF.

This chain joins TRBV3-1 and TRBJ2-1; D uncertain. Trimming pared 0 bases from V and 4 bases from J, leaving 10 bases between. Germline V lookup: CDR1 LGHDT, CDR2 YNNKEL (reference sequence). This CDR3 contains 15 residues. Here the CDR3 reads CASSQEPGRYNEQFF. The CDR3 DNA sequence: TGTGCCAGCAGCCAAGAACCCGGACGATACAATGAGCAGTTCTTC.

This clonotype appeared a single time. It may be a read error: a sequence one base away is much more abundant. This chain links TRBV2 with TRBJ2-1, with 7 bases identical to TRBD2. The CDR3 spans 15 residues. Per the germline V gene, CDR1 is SNHLY and CDR2 is FYNNEI. CDR3 protein: CAGSTAGTTYNEQFF. The CDR3 DNA sequence: TGTGCCGGCAGTACCGCCGGGACTACATACAATGAGCAGTTCTTC.

This chain joins TRBV6-2 or TRBV6-3 and TRBJ2-3; D may be TRBD2 (6 bases). V lost 7 bases and J lost 6, with 14 bases in between. Germline CDR1 and CDR2: MNHEY and SVGEGT. The CDR3 is made up of 13 amino acids. CDR3 residues: CASTFSGRDTQYF. CDR3 coding DNA: TGTGCCAGCACCTTTTCGGGGAGGGATACGCAGTATTTT.